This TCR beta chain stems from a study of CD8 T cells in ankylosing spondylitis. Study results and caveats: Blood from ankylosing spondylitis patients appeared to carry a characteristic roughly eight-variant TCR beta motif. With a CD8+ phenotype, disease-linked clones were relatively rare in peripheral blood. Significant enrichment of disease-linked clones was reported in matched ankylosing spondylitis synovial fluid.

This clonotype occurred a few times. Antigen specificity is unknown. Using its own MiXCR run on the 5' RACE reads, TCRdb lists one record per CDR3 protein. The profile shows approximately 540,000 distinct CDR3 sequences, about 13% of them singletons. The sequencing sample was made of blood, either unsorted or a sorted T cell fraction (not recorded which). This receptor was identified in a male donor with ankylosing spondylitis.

The CDR3 region has the DNA TGCAGCGTTGGGGATAGCGAATATAGCTCCTACGAGCAGTACTTC. This encodes CSVGDSEYSSYEQYF. V and J are TRBV29-1 and TRBJ2-7, with TRBD2 as a possible D gene (5 bases). Trimming stripped 4 bases from V and 0 bases from J, with 16 bases between. CDR1 and CDR2 (germline): SQVTM, ANQGSEA. The CDR3 length is 15 residues.